This entry lists 8 T cell receptor beta chains sequenced from one sample in a study of blood T cell repertoires in COVID-19. Here immunoSEQ multiplex PCR was the method, and the copy in TCRdb shows in-frame clones only, minus some. The sample lists approximately 90,000 clones, around 89% occurring once. Sequencing was done on a sample of peripheral blood. The receptors originated from a man aged 45-65 years with acute or convalescent COVID-19.

CDR3 DNA: TGTGCCAGCAGCCCCCGGGACAGGGGGGTTGAAGCTTTCTTT. It is translated as CASSPRDRGVEAFF. The J gene is TRBJ1-1, the V gene TRBV3-1 (or the pseudogene TRBV3-2); 11 positions match TRBD1. The CDR3 is 14 amino acids. Germline V gives CDR1 LGHDT, CDR2 YNNKEL (reference sequence). The V gene end was trimmed by 4 bases and the J gene end by 7 bases; junction bases not matched to a gene: 5.

CDR3 region: CASTSGTEAFF. Written as DNA, the CDR3 is TGTGCCAGCACGTCCGGGACTGAAGCTTTCTTT. This chain joins TRBV28 and TRBJ1-1; D not certain. CDR3 size: 11 residues. Trimming left V 7 bases short and J 5 bases short, with 8 bases between. In germline, CDR1 is MDHEN, CDR2 SYDVKM.

The CDR3 nucleotides are TGTGCCAGCAGTGCGGTAAATCAGCCCCAGCATTTT. Translated: CASSAVNQPQHF. The rearrangement joins TRBV28 to TRBJ1-5; D is uncertain. This CDR3 contains 12 residues. V was trimmed by 5 bases and J by 4 bases, leaving 6 bases between them. Germline values: CDR1 MDHEN, CDR2 SYDVKM.

The chain couples TRBV5-6 to TRBJ2-7; D ambiguous. Between the trimmed V and J ends, which lost 5 bases and 0 bases, there was a span of 6 bases. The CDR3 covers 12 residues. Germline V gene data show CDR1 as SGHDT and CDR2 as YYEEEE. The CDR3 is CASRASSYEQYF. CDR3 bases: TGTGCCAGCAGGGCCAGCTCCTACGAGCAGTACTTC. The whole variable domain, filled in from reference TRBV5-6 and TRBJ2-7, reads DAGVTQSPTHLIKTRGQQVTLRCSPKSGHDTVSWYQQALGQGPQFIFQYYEEEERQRGNFPDRFSGHQFPNYSSELNVNALLLGDSALYLCASRASSYEQYFGPGTRLTVT.

The chain employs TRBV28 and TRBJ1-1; no reliable D call. The CDR3 sequence is 15 residues long. The V gene lost 7 bases and the J gene lost 5 bases, with 20 bases spanning the gap. Germline V lookup: CDR1 MDHEN, CDR2 SYDVKM. The CDR3 loop is CASIPPIPPGTEAFF. The DNA for the CDR3 is TGTGCCAGCATTCCCCCAATACCCCCGGGGACTGAAGCTTTCTTT.

This clone has just one count. This CDR3 is CASSEARGQGYGYTF. The CDR3 DNA reads as TGTGCCAGCAGTGAAGCGCGGGGACAGGGGTACGGCTACACCTTC. The chain recombines TRBV6-1 with TRBJ1-2; 10 positions agree with TRBD1. The CDR3 runs 15 residues. CDR1 is MNHNS, CDR2 SASEGT, per germline. After removal of 0 bases from V and 8 bases from J, the junction contained 6 bases not matched to a gene.

The rearrangement uses TRBV2 and TRBJ2-3, with 10 bases fitting TRBD2. CDR1 is SNHLY, CDR2 FYNNEI, per germline. This CDR3 comprises 15 residues. J gave up 3 bases and V 4 bases, and 4 bases lay outside the gene matches. The CDR3 here is CASSVLAGRTDTQYF. The CDR3 DNA reads as TGTGCCAGCAGTGTACTAGCGGGGAGGACAGATACGCAGTATTTT.

The rearrangement uses TRBV30 and TRBJ1-3; D remains unclear. The ends were cut back, 1 base at V and 2 bases at J, with 6 bases in the middle. Germline values: CDR1 GTSNPN, CDR2 SVGIG (reference sequence). The CDR3 length is 13 residues. The CDR3 loop reads CAWSALPGNTIYF. In DNA, the CDR3 is TGTGCCTGGAGTGCCCTCCCTGGAAACACCATATATTTT.